Below, 17 T cell receptor beta chains from the same sample are listed, as sequenced in a study of blood T cell repertoires in COVID-19. Sequencing was performed with immunoSEQ multiplex PCR; in TCRdb, only in-frame clones are kept and a portion is missing. The sample includes under 65,000 clones, 91% of them seen just once. The source material was peripheral blood. The receptors were sampled from a man aged 50 to 60 with acute or convalescent COVID-19.

The V gene is TRBV10-2, the J gene TRBJ2-1; TRBD2 matches 7 bases. There are 15 residues in the CDR3. Per the germline V gene, CDR1 is WSHSY and CDR2 is SAAADI. The V segment lost 4 bases and the J segment 0 bases; nucleotides outside the gene matches: 3. CDR3 coding DNA: TGCGCCAGCAGTGGCGAGCGGGACTCCTACAATGAGCAGTTCTTC. This codes for CASSGERDSYNEQFF.

The chain has TRBV3-1 (or the pseudogene TRBV3-2) and TRBJ1-1; no firm D call. CDR1 and CDR2 from the germline V gene are LGHDT and YNNKEL (reference sequence). The CDR3 consists of 15 residues. Trimming cost V 1 base and J 1 base, with 10 bases left between them. The CDR3 loop is CASSQVGGANTEAFF. CDR3 nucleotide sequence: TGTGCCAGCAGCCAAGTTGGAGGTGCGAACACTGAAGCTTTCTTT.

This rearrangement joins TRBV18 to TRBJ1-6, with unresolved D. The V end was cut by 6 bases, the J end by 9 bases, with 21 bases between. The CDR3 runs 16 residues. Germline V lookup: CDR1 KGHSH, CDR2 LQKENI. The CDR3 bases are TGTGCCAGCTCCCCGGCGGCGCCGCCCGTAGGTTCACCCCTCCACTTT. This gives the protein CASSPAAPPVGSPLHF. The entire variable domain, with the rest obtained from reference TRBV18 and TRBJ1-6, is as follows: NAGVMQNPRHLVRRRGQEARLRCSPMKGHSHVYWYRQLPEEGLKFMVYLQKENIIDESGMPKERFSAEFPKEGPSILRIQQVVRGDSAAYFCASSPAAPPVGSPLHFGNGTRLTVT.

V usage is TRBV5-4 and J usage is TRBJ2-3; 10 nucleotides agree with TRBD2. CDR1 and CDR2 from the germline V gene are SGHNT and YYREEE (reference sequence). With 4 bases clipped from V and 5 bases from J, the junction kept 4 bases outside the gene matches. The CDR3 sequence is 14 residues long. The DNA for the CDR3 is TGTGCCAGCAGCCAGCGGGGGGGCGTAGATACGCAGTATTTT. Translating it yields CASSQRGGVDTQYF.

This clone was seen a single time. V and J are TRBV24-1 and TRBJ1-6, with D maybe TRBD1 (5 bases). V lost 3 bases and J lost 7, with 9 bases in between. The CDR3 has 14 residues. Germline lookup yields CDR1 KGHDR and CDR2 SFDVKD. Here the CDR3 reads CATSDAGLNSPLHF. CDR3 bases: TGTGCCACCAGTGATGCAGGGTTGAATTCACCCCTCCACTTT.

This chain connects TRBV9 to TRBJ1-3; TRBD1 might be the D (6 bases). Germline-derived CDR1 and CDR2 are SGDLS and YYNGEE. The CDR3 is made up of 15 amino acids. The V gene lost 4 bases and the J gene lost 1 base, with 12 bases spanning the gap. The CDR3 region has the DNA TGTGCCAGCAGCCCACAGCAGGGGTCTGGAAACACCATATATTTT. It is translated as CASSPQQGSGNTIYF. The whole variable domain, remainder taken from reference TRBV9 and TRBJ1-3, is DSGVTQTPKHLITATGQRVTLRCSPRSGDLSVYWYQQSLDQGLQFLIQYYNGEERAKGNILERFSAQQFPDLHSELNLSSLELGDSALYFCASSPQQGSGNTIYFGEGSWLTVV.

The chain is built from TRBV7-9 and TRBJ2-3, with 8 bases matching TRBD2. There are 16 residues in the CDR3. The germline V gene has CDR1 SEHNR and CDR2 FQNEAQ (reference sequence). V lost 3 bases and J lost 3; bases outside the gene matches: 8. The CDR3, as DNA: TGTGCCAGCAGCTTCACGGGGGGGCCTTCGACAGATACGCAGTATTTT. Translated, it gives CASSFTGGPSTDTQYF.

The chain uses TRBV7-2 and TRBJ2-2; 11 nucleotides align to TRBD2. J was trimmed by 7 bases and V by 5 bases; bases with no gene match: 12. The germline CDR1 and CDR2 sequences are SGHTA and FQGNSA. This CDR3 contains 17 residues. The CDR3 protein is CASSPLSTSGAGGELFF. The CDR3 nucleotides are TGTGCCAGCAGCCCACTATCGACTAGCGGGGCGGGCGGGGAGCTGTTTTTT.

V and J are TRBV19 and TRBJ1-1; TRBD1 matches at 7 bases. The V gene's germline CDR1 is LNHDA and CDR2 SQIVND (reference sequence). The CDR3 is made up of 13 amino acids. The ends lost 4 bases at V and 11 bases at J; junction bases unmatched: 10. CDR3 residues: CASSTVSGGYAFF. The CDR3 bases are TGTGCCAGTAGTACCGTATCAGGGGGATACGCTTTCTTT.

The chain has TRBV25-1 and TRBJ1-2; D remains unclear. CDR1 and CDR2 from the germline V gene are MGHDK and SYGVNS. The ends were cut back, 6 bases at V and 0 bases at J, with 11 bases in the middle. The CDR3 length is 14 residues. The CDR3 bases are TGTGCCAGCAGACTAACGGGAACTAACTATGGCTACACCTTC. The encoded protein is CASRLTGTNYGYTF.

The V gene is TRBV18, the J gene TRBJ1-2; 9 bases are shared with TRBD1. This CDR3 contains 14 residues. The germline gives CDR1 KGHSH, CDR2 LQKENI. V shed 4 bases and J 2 bases; nucleotides not matched to a gene: 2. The CDR3 DNA reads TGTGCCAGCTCACAAACAGGGGGCAACTATGGCTACACCTTC. Its protein product is CASSQTGGNYGYTF. The full variable domain, with the rest looked up from reference TRBV18 and TRBJ1-2, is NAGVMQNPRHLVRRRGQEARLRCSPMKGHSHVYWYRQLPEEGLKFMVYLQKENIIDESGMPKERFSAEFPKEGPSILRIQQVVRGDSAAYFCASSQTGGNYGYTFGSGTRLTVV.

The V gene is TRBV28, the J gene TRBJ2-3, with 7 bases fitting TRBD2. Germline assignment: CDR1 MDHEN and CDR2 SYDVKM. V lost 6 bases, J lost 2 bases, and 8 bases stayed unmatched. The CDR3 loop spans 15 amino acids. The CDR3 sequence: CASSPQRGPTDTQYF. CDR3 DNA sequence: TGTGCCAGCAGCCCCCAGCGGGGACCCACAGATACGCAGTATTTT.

The chain is built from TRBV4-2 and TRBJ2-2; D is ambiguous. V was clipped by 4 bases and J by 6 bases, with 15 bases between them. The germline V gene encodes CDR1 LGHNA and CDR2 YNFKEQ. The CDR3 has 15 residues. CDR3 bases: TGTGCCAGCAGCCGCGATCTCTGGCTAGCCGGGGAGCTGTTTTTT. Amino acid sequence: CASSRDLWLAGELFF.

The chain couples TRBV20-1 to TRBJ2-1; 10 nucleotides agree with TRBD2. The V segment lost 3 bases and the J segment 6 bases; nucleotides outside the gene matches: 2. Germline V lookup: CDR1 DFQATT, CDR2 SNEGSKA (reference sequence). CDR3 length equals 13 residues. CDR3 nucleotide sequence: TGCAGTGCTAGTCTAGCGGGGGTCAATGAGCAGTTCTTC. It yields the protein CSASLAGVNEQFF.

The chain carries TRBV18 and TRBJ1-1; weak D call: TRBD1 (5 bases). The germline CDR1 and CDR2 sequences are KGHSH and LQKENI. CDR3 size: 16 residues. Trimming took 3 bases from V and 1 from J, leaving 15 bases between them. The CDR3 here is CASSPGGRRPNTEAFF. CDR3 nucleotides: TGTGCCAGCTCACCGGGGGGACGGCGGCCGAACACTGAAGCTTTCTTT.

The chain uses TRBV6-6 and TRBJ1-1; 8 nucleotides line up with TRBD1. Germline V CDR1 and CDR2: MNHNY, SVGAGI (reference sequence). The CDR3 is 15 residues long. V dropped 6 bases and J dropped 1; count of bases not matched to a gene: 7. CDR3 sequence: CASRKTGVQNTEAFF. In nucleotides, the CDR3 is TGTGCCAGCAGAAAGACAGGGGTGCAGAACACTGAAGCTTTCTTT.

V gene TRBV5-1 combines with J gene TRBJ2-1; TRBD2 aligns across 13 bases. This CDR3 contains 17 residues. Germline V gene sequence: CDR1 SGHRS, CDR2 YFSETQ. The junction had 9 bases not matched to a gene; V was cut back by 5 bases and J by 4 bases. CDR3 bases: TGCGCCAGCAGTTCGTCCGGGACTAGCGGGGTTTACAATGAGCAGTTCTTC. Protein sequence: CASSSSGTSGVYNEQFF.